Shown below are 16 T cell receptor beta chains from a single sample sequenced in a study of T cells in Graves' hyperthyroidism and ophthalmopathy. RNA transcripts provided the source from which TCR beta CDR3 regions were amplified. RT-PCR in the first round (using the HTBI primer set) targeted the TCR CDR3. TCRdb redid the calling of the multiplex PCR reads with MiXCR, one entry per CDR3 protein. The sample carries about 680,000 distinct CDR3 sequences, roughly a third recorded once. Sequences were obtained from blood. These receptors came from a woman aged 40-49 years with Graves' hyperthyroidism.

The J gene is TRBJ1-6, the V gene TRBV7-2; possibly TRBD1 for D (6 bases). Germline V gene data show CDR1 as SGHTA and CDR2 as FQGNSA. CDR3 length: 16 amino acids. Trimming removed 5 bases from V and 10 bases from J, with 21 bases in between. The CDR3, as DNA: TGTGCCAGCAGCCTTATACCGCCGGGGGCAATCTCACCCCTCCACTTT. This gives the protein CASSLIPPGAISPLHF.

The chain has TRBV19 and TRBJ2-7, with TRBD2 matching over 12 bases. Germline CDR1 is LNHDA and CDR2 is SQIVND (reference sequence). This CDR3 contains 18 residues. Unmatched junction bases numbered 15, after V lost 6 bases and J lost 3 bases. CDR3 sequence reads: CASSRGLAGPIRNYEQYF. The DNA for the CDR3 is TGTGCCAGTAGCCGCGGACTAGCGGGACCGATACGAAACTACGAGCAGTACTTC.

This clonotype showed up many times. V and J are TRBV6-5 and TRBJ1-1; tentatively, D is TRBD1 (5 bases). Per germline, CDR1 MNHEY and CDR2 SVGAGI. This CDR3 has 14 residues. V was shortened by 5 bases and J by 0 bases, with 10 bases between the two germline ends. CDR3 in amino acids: CASSPKGMNTEAFF. In DNA form, the CDR3 reads TGTGCCAGCAGTCCTAAGGGGATGAACACTGAAGCTTTCTTT.

This clonotype was seen many times. This sequence joins TRBV2 and TRBJ2-6; D not resolved. In germline, CDR1 is SNHLY, CDR2 FYNNEI. Trimming removed 6 bases at V and 0 bases at J, with 6 bases between. The CDR3 loop spans 14 amino acids. The CDR3: CASRGISGANVLTF. CDR3 sequence (DNA): TGTGCCAGCAGGGGGATCTCTGGGGCCAACGTCCTGACTTTC.

In its sample, this clonotype was seen many times. The chain employs TRBV7-2 and TRBJ1-3; no clear D. There are 16 residues in the CDR3. Trimming pared 4 bases from V and 0 bases from J, leaving 13 bases between. CDR1 is SGHTA, CDR2 FQGNSA, per germline. In DNA, the CDR3 is TGTGCCAGCAGCTCCTATGAAGACTACTCTGGAAACACCATATATTTT. This gives the protein CASSSYEDYSGNTIYF.

A few counts support this clonotype. The rearrangement joins TRBV7-9 to TRBJ2-7, with 12 bases aligning to TRBD2. V trimming: 3 bases; J trimming: 3 bases; junction bases outside the gene matches: 9. CDR3 length: 17 residues. CDR1 is SEHNR, CDR2 FQNEAQ, per germline (reference sequence). The CDR3 loop reads CASSLEGTSGPNYEQYF. In DNA form, the CDR3 reads TGTGCCAGCAGCTTGGAAGGGACTAGCGGGCCGAACTACGAGCAGTACTTC. Using reference TRBV7-9 and TRBJ2-7 for the parts outside the CDR3, the full variable domain is DTGVSQNPRHKITKRGQNVTFRCDPISEHNRLYWYRQTLGQGPEFLTYFQNEAQLEKSRLLSDRFSAERPKGSFSTLEIQRTEQGDSAMYLCASSLEGTSGPNYEQYFGPGTRLTVT.

The sample holds many counts of this clonotype. The chain uses TRBV10-1 and TRBJ2-7; tentative D call: TRBD2 (5 bases). V lost 3 bases, J lost 2 bases, and 11 bases lay in between. The CDR3 consists of 14 residues. Germline CDR1 is WNHNN and CDR2 is SYGVQD (reference sequence). The CDR3 here is CASSEDRGTYEQYF. The CDR3 DNA is TGCGCCAGCAGTGAAGATCGGGGAACCTACGAGCAGTACTTC.

The chain is built from TRBV12-3 or TRBV12-4 and TRBJ2-6, with D possibly TRBD1 on 5 matching bases. The CDR3 extends over 17 amino acids. V was trimmed by 8 bases and J by 2 bases, leaving 19 bases between them. The CDR3 sequence: CASSFRARFPGANVLTF. The CDR3 DNA reads TGTGCCAGCTCCTTCAGGGCGAGATTCCCTGGGGCCAACGTCCTGACTTTC.

The sample holds many counts of this clonotype. For the CDR3, the DNA is TGCGCCAGCAGCTTGGCCGGGAGCGCCGGGGAGCTGTTTTTT. Its protein is CASSLAGSAGELFF. This chain uses TRBV5-1 with TRBJ2-2, with D possibly being TRBD2 (6 bases). V lost 0 bases, J lost 6 bases, and 9 bases lay in between. Germline values: CDR1 SGHRS, CDR2 YFSETQ. The CDR3 is 14 amino acids.

This clonotype was counted ten times or more. The gene calls are TRBV10-3 and TRBJ2-2; D perhaps matches TRBD1 (6 bases). The CDR3 spans 15 residues. The germline CDR1 and CDR2 sequences are ENHRY and SYGVKD. Trimming left V 3 bases short and J 5 bases short, with 13 bases between. The CDR3 region is CAISEERTGTGELFF. For the CDR3, the DNA is TGTGCCATCAGTGAAGAACGAACAGGGACCGGGGAGCTGTTTTTT.

This clonotype showed up just a few times. The chain uses TRBV12-3 or TRBV12-4 and TRBJ1-1, with D possibly being TRBD1 (5 bases). The CDR3 has 13 amino acids. V was shortened by 8 bases and J by 7 bases, with 17 bases between the two germline ends. The CDR3 protein is CASQNAGRGEAFF. CDR3 in DNA: TGTGCCAGCCAAAACGCAGGGCGCGGTGAAGCTTTCTTT.

This clonotype came up a few times. The rearrangement links TRBV6-5 to TRBJ2-7; TRBD1 agrees at 7 bases. The CDR3 loop spans 15 amino acids. V trimming: 2 bases; J trimming: 4 bases; junction bases outside the gene matches: 8. Germline lookup yields CDR1 MNHEY and CDR2 SVGAGI. CDR3 loop: CASSYGVRGSYEQYF. The CDR3 DNA follows: TGTGCCAGCAGTTACGGAGTCAGGGGGTCTTACGAGCAGTACTTC.

The V and J genes are TRBV4-3 and TRBJ1-1, with D hard to call. The CDR3 is 14 residues long. Germline CDR1 reads LGHNA; CDR2 reads YSLEER. The ends were cut back, 2 bases at V and 7 bases at J, with 14 bases in the middle. The CDR3 spells CASSQPGGKGEAFF. Here the CDR3 DNA reads TGCGCCAGCAGCCAACCGGGAGGCAAGGGTGAAGCTTTCTTT.

A remark on this clonotype: A single base separates this from a much larger clone, so it may be a read error. Since the CDR3 does not end with the conserved phenylalanine or tryptophan, this likely comes from a read error. V usage is TRBV4-1 and J usage is TRBJ1-6; tentatively, D is TRBD1 (5 bases). This CDR3 is 15 amino acids long. The V end lost 5 bases, the J end lost 5 bases, and 13 bases lay between the germline ends. Per germline, CDR1 MGHRA and CDR2 YSYEKL. The CDR3 region is CASSGTPGDNSPLHS. CDR3 bases: TGCGCCAGCAGCGGGACGCCGGGGGATAATTCACCCCTCCACTCT.

This clonotype has a count of ten or more. This sequence joins TRBV19 and TRBJ1-5; D is unclear. The germline V gene has CDR1 LNHDA and CDR2 SQIVND (reference sequence). CDR3 length: 15 residues. Deletions cut 4 bases from V and 1 base from J, with 11 bases between. The CDR3 sequence: CASSTMDGSNQPQHF. The CDR3 DNA follows: TGTGCCAGTAGTACCATGGACGGGAGCAATCAGCCCCAGCATTTT.

The J gene is TRBJ2-7, the V gene TRBV24-1; D is perhaps TRBD1 (5 bases). The CDR3 consists of 13 residues. From germline, CDR1 is KGHDR and CDR2 SFDVKD. The V end lost 5 bases, the J end lost 3 bases, and 10 bases lay between the germline ends. CDR3 amino acids: CATSGGRDYEQYF. CDR3 bases: TGTGCCACCAGTGGGGGCAGGGACTACGAGCAGTACTTC.